One sample yielded the 31 T cell receptor beta chains listed below, sequenced in a study of molecular identifiers for immune sequencing clone quantification (dated by TCRdb to about 2018). Receptor amplification or capture employed PCR. For sequencing, a NextSeq 500 was employed. The raw public data were reprocessed by TCRdb itself: fastp quality trimming at Q25, MiXCR clonotype calling, in-frame beta chains only. All rows with the same CDR3 protein become a single entry with the most common DNA and genes. Present in this sample are over 550,000 distinct CDR3 sequences, less than 30% of which were seen just once. The ten largest clones take up about 0.81% of the sample. Sequences were obtained from naive CD8+ T cells from blood, with Jurkat cell RNA spiked in. This sample's cell subset or site label indicates: FACS-sorted CD8+CD4-CCR7+CD45RA+ naive T cells. The source is a human donor in good health. Some libraries in this study had Jurkat cell RNA spiked in.

This chain connects TRBV7-9 to TRBJ2-3, with D hard to call. The closer fit of TRBJ1-5 to the DNA end suggests the J call may be wrong. The CDR3 covers 11 residues. CDR1 SEHNR and CDR2 FQNEAQ come from the germline V gene (reference sequence). The chain's CDR3 is CASSFPNTQHF. The CDR3 DNA reads as TGTGCCAGCAGCTTCCCTAATACGCAGCATTTT.

The rearrangement uses TRBV4-3 and TRBJ2-7, with D unclear. This CDR3 is 13 amino acids long. Germline CDR1 reads LGHNA; CDR2 reads YSLEER. The V and J ends lost 4 bases and 3 bases respectively, with 10 bases between them. CDR3 DNA sequence: TGCGCCAGCAGCCCGCAGGTTCTCTACGAGCAGTACTTC. Its translation: CASSPQVLYEQYF.

A remark on this clonotype: A junction boundary mismatches the germline segment, possibly from a read error. The chain links TRBV5-3 to TRBJ2-3, with D possibly TRBD2 on 6 matching bases. TRBV5-3 is assigned to the ORF class and has an uncertain function. The CDR3 is 17 amino acids. The DNA of the CDR3 is TGTGCCAGCAGCTCTCCCCTGGCGGGGTTCTTCACAGATACGCAGTATTTT. Residues: CASSSPLAGFFTDTQYF.

The rearrangement uses TRBV4-3 and TRBJ2-7; 10 nucleotides agree with TRBD2. The length of the CDR3 is 15 residues. Germline V CDR1 and CDR2: LGHNA, YSLEER. V dropped 2 bases and J dropped 5; count of bases not matched to a gene: 6. The CDR3 loop reads CASSQSGRAGDEQYF. The CDR3 nucleotides read TGCGCCAGCAGCCAAAGCGGGAGGGCCGGTGACGAGCAGTACTTC.

Remarks on this clonotype: Relative to the germline gene, one junction end is altered; a read error may explain this. The chain carries TRBV3-1 and TRBJ2-3; D gene ambiguous. The V gene's germline CDR1 is LGHDT and CDR2 YNNKEL (reference sequence). This CDR3 region has 16 residues. CDR3 sequence reads: CASSQDSGSLTDTQYF. For the CDR3, the DNA is TGCGCCAGCAGCCAAGATTCAGGATCACTCACAGATACGCAGTATTTT.

This clonotype was counted only a few times. This rearrangement joins TRBV28 to TRBJ2-7; 8 bases fit TRBD1. The CDR3 length is 12 residues. CDR1 and CDR2 from the germline V gene are MDHEN and SYDVKM. V lost 8 bases and J lost 3; bases outside the gene matches: 3. CDR3 in DNA: TGTGCCAGCGAGGGACAGGACTACGAGCAGTACTTC. Its protein product is CASEGQDYEQYF.

The V and J genes are TRBV12-3 or TRBV12-4 and TRBJ1-5; the D is unclear. The V end was cut by 6 bases, the J end by 6 bases, with 15 bases between. The CDR3 consists of 14 residues. CDR3 amino acids: CASSPPGLTQPQHF. For the CDR3, the DNA is TGTGCCAGCAGCCCCCCCGGGCTCACTCAGCCCCAGCATTTT.

The rearrangement joins TRBV9 to TRBJ1-3; TRBD1 is a possible D gene (5 bases). V dropped 4 bases and J dropped 2 bases, with 10 bases sitting between them. CDR3 size: 14 residues. The germline V gene has CDR1 SGDLS and CDR2 YYNGEE. In nucleotides, the CDR3 is TGTGCCAGCAGCCCGGGGGGGGCTGGAAACACCATATATTTT. Protein: CASSPGGAGNTIYF.

This clonotype has just a few counts. This chain uses TRBV4-2 with TRBJ2-3, with unresolved D. The V end lost 1 base, the J end lost 0 bases, and 11 bases lay between the germline ends. The CDR3 consists of 16 residues. Germline CDR1 LGHNA, CDR2 YNFKEQ. This CDR3 is CASSQGNGDSTDTQYF. The CDR3 DNA is TGTGCCAGCAGCCAAGGAAACGGAGATAGCACAGATACGCAGTATTTT.

Concerning this clonotype: A much bigger clone sits one base away, suggesting this may be a read error. The chain combines TRBV4-3 with TRBJ2-7, with D unresolved. CDR3 length: 14 amino acids. CDR1 and CDR2 from the germline V gene are LGHNA and YSLEER. Between the trimmed V and J ends, which lost 0 bases and 3 bases, there was a span of 9 bases. The CDR3 spells CASSQDIQLYEQYF. The DNA for the CDR3 is TGCGCCAGCAGCCAAGACATACAGCTCTACGAGCAGTACTTC.

A few counts support this clonotype. The chain couples TRBV30 to TRBJ1-6; possibly TRBD1 for D (6 bases). The CDR3 is 13 residues long. The V gene lost 7 bases and the J gene lost 10 bases, with 17 bases spanning the gap. Germline lookup yields CDR1 GTSNPN and CDR2 SVGIG (reference sequence). The CDR3 nucleotides are TGTGCCTTGACAGAGGGGGTAATCTCACCCCTCCACTTT. This encodes CALTEGVISPLHF.

As for this clonotype: This sequence may be a read error, since a much larger clone differs from it by one base. The gene calls are TRBV6-2 or TRBV6-3 and TRBJ1-5; unclear D gene. CDR3 length: 13 amino acids. The V gene's germline CDR1 is MNHEY and CDR2 SVGEGT. The CDR3 DNA reads as TGTGCCAGCAGTACACCAAGCAATCAGCCCCAGCGTTTT. Protein product: CASSTPSNQPQRF.

This clonotype has at least ten counts. The chain joins TRBV7-9 to TRBJ2-3; 7 nucleotides line up with TRBD1. CDR1 is SEHNR, CDR2 FQNEAQ, per germline (reference sequence). V shed 2 bases, J shed 3 bases, and the junction held 8 bases outside the gene matches. This CDR3 has 16 amino acids. The CDR3 region has the DNA TGTGCCAGCAGCTTACGATCAGGGGGTATAACAGATACGCAGTATTTT. Residues: CASSLRSGGITDTQYF.

Points on this clonotype: With a much larger clone just one base away, this may be a read error. The chain employs TRBV28 and TRBJ2-1; possible D gene TRBD2, 5 bases. Germline CDR1 reads MDHEN; CDR2 reads SYDVKM. The CDR3 covers 12 residues. CDR3 sequence reads: CVSSNPDPEEFF. The CDR3 DNA follows: TGTGTCAGCAGCAACCCCGACCCGGAGGAGTTCTTC.

About this clonotype: Because the CDR3 is missing its conserved closing phenylalanine or tryptophan, this is likely a read error. V gene TRBV7-6 combines with J gene TRBJ2-5; TRBD2 agrees at 9 bases. CDR1 and CDR2 from the germline V gene are SGHVS and FNYEAQ. The V gene end was trimmed by 6 bases and the J gene end by 2 bases; junction bases not matched to a gene: 13. The CDR3 is 17 amino acids. CDR3 sequence (DNA): TGTGCCAGCAGTCCCTTAGTAGGGCTAGCGGGACAAGAGACCCAGTACTCC. Translating gives CASSPLVGLAGQETQYS.

The rearrangement joins TRBV7-3 to TRBJ2-3; weak D call: TRBD1 (5 bases). The CDR3 runs to 16 residues. Trimming removed 0 bases at V and 4 bases at J, with 14 bases between. Germline loops: CDR1 SGHTA, CDR2 FQGTGA. DNA of the CDR3: TGTGCCAGCAGCTTAACTGCCCAGGGTCTGCCAGATACGCAGTATTTT. Its translation: CASSLTAQGLPDTQYF.

This chain connects TRBV13 to TRBJ2-7, with D uncertain. Germline lookup yields CDR1 PRHDT and CDR2 FYEKMQ (reference sequence). There are 14 residues in the CDR3. Trimming removed 5 bases from V and 7 bases from J, with 18 bases in between. This CDR3 is CASSLHGSTPEQYF. As DNA, the CDR3 is TGTGCCAGCAGCCTCCACGGGTCCACTCCTGAGCAGTACTTC.

This clonotype was seen ten or more times. The chain combines TRBV5-4 with TRBJ2-3; D is unresolved. CDR3 length: 16 amino acids. Germline CDR1 and CDR2: SGHNT and YYREEE (reference sequence). The ends were cut back, 0 bases at V and 0 bases at J, with 11 bases in the middle. The CDR3 bases are TGTGCCAGCAGCTTGGGATGGGGATCTAGCACAGATACGCAGTATTTT. It specifies CASSLGWGSSTDTQYF.

This clonotype was recorded at least ten times. V gene TRBV20-1 combines with J gene TRBJ2-7; perhaps D is TRBD1 or TRBD2 (5 bases each). With 2 bases removed from V and 7 bases from J, the gap between germline ends came to 24 bases. The CDR3 has 16 residues. Per germline, CDR1 DFQATT and CDR2 SNEGSKA (reference sequence). CDR3 loop: CSARPRDQDGVWEQYF. The CDR3 DNA follows: TGCAGTGCTAGACCCCGGGACCAAGACGGGGTGTGGGAGCAGTACTTC.

Worth noting for this clonotype: This clone may be a read error of a much larger clone one base away. A read error is likely, as this CDR3 ends without the conserved phenylalanine or tryptophan. The gene calls are TRBV25-1 and TRBJ2-7; D is unclear. The length of the CDR3 is 12 residues. V shed 4 bases and J shed 0 bases, with 4 bases lying between them. CDR1 and CDR2 from the germline V gene are MGHDK and SYGVNS. CDR3 residues: CASSAISYEQYS. The CDR3 region has the DNA TGTGCCAGCAGTGCTATCTCCTACGAGCAGTACTCC.

Ten or more counts support this clonotype. The chain joins TRBV30 to TRBJ2-1, with TRBD2 matching over 9 bases. This CDR3 has 17 residues. Unmatched junction bases numbered 10, after V lost 2 bases and J lost 2 bases. The germline V gene has CDR1 GTSNPN and CDR2 SVGIG (reference sequence). The CDR3 DNA is TGTGCCTGGAGTATGGGACTAGCTCCAAATGCCTACAATGAGCAGTTCTTC. This sequence encodes CAWSMGLAPNAYNEQFF.

The chain has TRBV21-1 and TRBJ1-2; the listed D gene, TRBD1, was not tested against the DNA. TRBV21-1 is shown as a pseudogene. The CDR3 is 15 residues long. The CDR3 sequence: CASSNKGTGLMGYTF. CDR3 nucleotide sequence: TGTGCCAGCAGCAACAAAGGGACGGGACTAATGGGCTACACCTTC.

The chain carries TRBV6-2 or TRBV6-3 and TRBJ1-5; D is uncertain. The CDR3 has 14 residues. Trimming took off 6 bases at V and 3 bases at J, with 12 bases between the two ends. CDR1 MNHEY and CDR2 SVGEGT come from the germline V gene. CDR3 sequence reads: CASSYGRFNQPQHF. CDR3 sequence (DNA): TGTGCCAGCAGCTACGGTCGGTTCAATCAGCCCCAGCATTTT.

This clonotype was picked up a small number of times. V and J are TRBV9 and TRBJ2-2, with TRBD2 identical over 8 bases. Germline CDR1 reads SGDLS; CDR2 reads YYNGEE. CDR3 length equals 17 residues. Germline trimming cut 0 bases from V and 6 bases from J; bases unmatched to any gene: 10. In DNA, the CDR3 is TGTGCCAGCAGCGTAGACGGGGGACTAGATTTGCCCGGGGAGCTGTTTTTT. It codes for CASSVDGGLDLPGELFF.

This clonotype was picked up many times. V is TRBV6-2 or TRBV6-3 and J is TRBJ1-5; no firm D call. V was shortened by 0 bases and J by 7 bases, with 13 bases between the two germline ends. Germline CDR1 MNHEY, CDR2 SVGEGT. The CDR3 contains 15 residues. This chain's CDR3 is CASSYSGPSRQPQHF. CDR3 coding DNA: TGTGCCAGCAGTTACTCGGGCCCCTCGCGGCAGCCCCAGCATTTT.

This clonotype was counted a few times. V usage is TRBV27 and J usage is TRBJ1-1; no clear D gene. The CDR3 has 14 residues. Trimming removed 2 bases from V and 6 bases from J, with 13 bases in between. Looked up from germline, CDR1 is MNHEY and CDR2 is SMNVEV (reference sequence). CDR3 sequence reads: CASSLGISTAEAFF. DNA of the CDR3: TGTGCCAGCAGTTTAGGGATATCGACGGCTGAAGCTTTCTTT.

This clonotype occurred many times. The chain uses TRBV27 and TRBJ1-1; a weak D match, TRBD1 (5 bases). Looked up from germline, CDR1 is MNHEY and CDR2 is SMNVEV (reference sequence). The germline V and J ends were trimmed by 3 bases and 5 bases, with 13 bases remaining between them. This CDR3 comprises 14 residues. As DNA, the CDR3 is TGTGCCAGCAGTTTCGATCTGAGGGGTACTGAAGCTTTCTTT. Its protein product is CASSFDLRGTEAFF.

This clonotype was recorded at least ten times. The chain recombines TRBV12-3 or TRBV12-4 with TRBJ2-1; 12 nucleotides align to TRBD2. The trim removed 6 bases at V and 7 bases at J, leaving 10 bases unmatched. The CDR3 is made up of 16 amino acids. The CDR3 region has the DNA TGTGCCAGCAGACCGACCCTAGCGGGGGGGCGGAATGAGCAGTTCTTC. Amino acids: CASRPTLAGGRNEQFF.

This clonotype turned up a few times. This chain links TRBV2 with TRBJ1-6, with D tentatively TRBD1 (5 bases). The CDR3 is 17 residues long. V was pared by 3 bases and J by 0 bases, with 12 bases between. The germline V gene has CDR1 SNHLY and CDR2 FYNNEI. This CDR3 is CASSDPDSSSYNSPLHF. CDR3 DNA sequence: TGTGCCAGCAGTGATCCAGACAGCAGCTCCTATAATTCACCCCTCCACTTT. The entire variable domain, with the rest obtained from reference TRBV2 and TRBJ1-6, is as follows: EPEVTQTPSHQVTQMGQEVILRCVPISNHLYFYWYRQILGQKVEFLVSFYNNEISEKSEIFDDQFSVERPDGSNFTLKIRSTKLEDSAMYFCASSDPDSSSYNSPLHFGNGTRLTVT.

With respect to this clonotype: This could be a read error, since a much larger clone is one nucleotide away. The final CDR3 position lacks the conserved phenylalanine or tryptophan, pointing to a likely read error. This chain joins TRBV29-1 and TRBJ1-3; 7 bases fit TRBD1. This CDR3 is built from 15 residues. V dropped 5 bases and J dropped 4; count of bases not matched to a gene: 11. Germline V gene lookup returns CDR1 SQVTM and CDR2 ANQGSEA. In nucleotides, the CDR3 is TGCAGCGTTAACGGGGTTGACAGGGCGGGAAACACCATATATTTA. Residues: CSVNGVDRAGNTIYL.

Concerning this clonotype itself: A read error may produce the germline difference seen at one junction end. V gene TRBV7-9 combines with J gene TRBJ2-7; D is tentatively TRBD1 or TRBD2 (5 bases each). This CDR3 contains 13 residues. CDR1 is SEHNR and CDR2 is FQNEAQ in the germline V gene (reference sequence). The CDR3 spells CASSSPGTYAQYF. The CDR3 nucleotides are TGTGCCAGCAGCTCCCCGGGGACCTACGCGCAGTACTTC.